The rows below give T cell receptor beta chains drawn from one sample of a study of Tregs in tolerant kidney transplant recipients. Clones were sequenced by immunoSEQ multiplex PCR, and TCRdb holds only the in-frame ones, with some missing. The sample contains approximately 8,100 clones, about 34% of which appear only once. These receptors have no known antigen. This material consisted of CD8+ T cells from blood cultured with allogeneic cells, taken before the transplant. These receptors were taken from a human patient who received a combined kidney and bone marrow transplant. Both conserved end residues are part of each CDR3. Fields, in order: J gene, V gene, clone size, D gene, CDR3 DNA, CDR3 protein. A D gene is named only where the DNA matches it firmly. A row's size may be missing; if present it is once, few, many or a size class.

j_gene: TRBJ2-7; v_gene: TRBV4-3; abundance: few; d_gene: NA; CDR3nt: TGCGCCAGCAGTTGGCTCCACCAAACCTACGAGCAGTACTTC; CDR3aa: CASSWLHQTYEQYF
j_gene: TRBJ2-5; v_gene: TRBV21-1; abundance: NA; d_gene: NA; CDR3nt: TGTGCCAGCCCCAAAGGGGGGCAGGGGATCCCTTCCGCAGAGACCCAGTACTTC; CDR3aa: CASPKGGQGIPSAETQYF
j_gene: TRBJ2-3; v_gene: TRBV14; abundance: once; d_gene: TRBD2; CDR3nt: TGTGCCAGCAGCCAAGTGGCAGCGGGATTTTTTACGCAGTATTTT; CDR3aa: CASSQVAAGFFTQYF
j_gene: TRBJ1-1; v_gene: TRBV7-9; abundance: NA; d_gene: TRBD1; CDR3nt: TGTGCCAGCAGTTTCAGGGGGCCCACTGAAGCTTTCTTT; CDR3aa: CASSFRGPTEAFF
j_gene: TRBJ1-1; v_gene: TRBV6-4; abundance: NA; d_gene: NA; CDR3nt: TGTGCCAGCAGTGTTAATGGGGGCGAAAACACTGAAGCTTTCTTT; CDR3aa: CASSVNGGENTEAFF
j_gene: TRBJ1-2; v_gene: TRBV5-4; abundance: few; d_gene: NA; CDR3nt: TGTGCCAGCAGCTTGGGGCAATCCCCTAACTATGGCTACACCTTC; CDR3aa: CASSLGQSPNYGYTF
j_gene: TRBJ2-7; v_gene: TRBV28; abundance: medium-sized; d_gene: TRBD2; CDR3nt: TGTGCCAGCGGCATAGCGGGGGAAATCTCCTACGAGCAGTACTTC; CDR3aa: CASGIAGEISYEQYF
j_gene: TRBJ2-3; v_gene: TRBV27; abundance: few; d_gene: TRBD2; CDR3nt: TGTGCCAGCAGTTTAATACTAGCGGGAGGATCAGATACGCAGTATTTT; CDR3aa: CASSLILAGGSDTQYF
j_gene: TRBJ1-3; v_gene: TRBV27; abundance: NA; d_gene: NA; CDR3nt: TGTGCCAGCAGTCCGGGGGGAAACACCATATATTTT; CDR3aa: CASSPGGNTIYF
j_gene: TRBJ2-7; v_gene: TRBV7-7; abundance: NA; d_gene: NA; CDR3nt: TGTGCCAGCAGCCTACGGGGGACCGCCTACGAGCAGTACTTC; CDR3aa: CASSLRGTAYEQYF
j_gene: TRBJ2-7; v_gene: TRBV9; abundance: few; d_gene: NA; CDR3nt: TGTGCCAGCAGCGTAGCGGGACACACCTACGAGCAGTACTTC; CDR3aa: CASSVAGHTYEQYF
j_gene: TRBJ2-7; v_gene: TRBV27; abundance: medium-sized; d_gene: TRBD2; CDR3nt: TGTGCCAGCAGCCTTCGGGGGGTTCGGGCCGAGCAGTACTTC; CDR3aa: CASSLRGVRAEQYF
j_gene: TRBJ2-7; v_gene: TRBV9; abundance: few; d_gene: TRBD1; CDR3nt: TGTGCCAGCAGCCCGTTGGGACAGGCGGATTGGGGCGAGCAGTACTTC; CDR3aa: CASSPLGQADWGEQYF
j_gene: TRBJ2-1; v_gene: TRBV4-3; abundance: few; d_gene: TRBD2; CDR3nt: TGCGCCAGCAGCCCTAGCGGGAATGTCGGTGAGCAGTTCTTC; CDR3aa: CASSPSGNVGEQFF
j_gene: TRBJ1-5; v_gene: TRBV7-3; abundance: NA; d_gene: NA; CDR3nt: TGTGCCAGCAGCTTAGTGGTTCAGGGTAGCCAGCCCCAGCATTTT; CDR3aa: CASSLVVQGSQPQHF
j_gene: TRBJ1-6; v_gene: TRBV5-6; abundance: NA; d_gene: NA; CDR3nt: TGTGCCAGCAGCTTGAGCAGGGCCGATTCACCCCTCCACTTT; CDR3aa: CASSLSRADSPLHF
j_gene: TRBJ2-6; v_gene: TRBV7-9; abundance: NA; d_gene: NA; CDR3nt: TGTGCCAGCAGCCCTCGTTCGGCTGGGGCCAACGTCCTGACTTTC; CDR3aa: CASSPRSAGANVLTF
j_gene: TRBJ1-3; v_gene: TRBV6-5; abundance: NA; d_gene: TRBD1; CDR3nt: TGTGCCAGCAGTTACTACAGGGGGGGAAACACCATATATTTT; CDR3aa: CASSYYRGGNTIYF
j_gene: TRBJ2-7; v_gene: TRBV4-1; abundance: few; d_gene: NA; CDR3nt: TGCGCCAGCAGCCAGCAGGTAGAAGGCTACGAGCAGTACTTC; CDR3aa: CASSQQVEGYEQYF
j_gene: TRBJ1-1; v_gene: TRBV11-2; abundance: NA; d_gene: TRBD1; CDR3nt: TGTGCCAGCAGCCCAAAACAGGGGATCACTGAAGCTTTCTTT; CDR3aa: CASSPKQGITEAFF
j_gene: TRBJ2-3; v_gene: TRBV6-5; abundance: few; d_gene: NA; CDR3nt: TGTGCCAGCAGTTACTCGCCAGGGAAAACAGATACGCAGTATTTT; CDR3aa: CASSYSPGKTDTQYF
j_gene: TRBJ2-1; v_gene: TRBV4-1; abundance: NA; d_gene: NA; CDR3nt: TGCGCCAGCAGCCTCGGCAATGAGCAGTTCTTC; CDR3aa: CASSLGNEQFF